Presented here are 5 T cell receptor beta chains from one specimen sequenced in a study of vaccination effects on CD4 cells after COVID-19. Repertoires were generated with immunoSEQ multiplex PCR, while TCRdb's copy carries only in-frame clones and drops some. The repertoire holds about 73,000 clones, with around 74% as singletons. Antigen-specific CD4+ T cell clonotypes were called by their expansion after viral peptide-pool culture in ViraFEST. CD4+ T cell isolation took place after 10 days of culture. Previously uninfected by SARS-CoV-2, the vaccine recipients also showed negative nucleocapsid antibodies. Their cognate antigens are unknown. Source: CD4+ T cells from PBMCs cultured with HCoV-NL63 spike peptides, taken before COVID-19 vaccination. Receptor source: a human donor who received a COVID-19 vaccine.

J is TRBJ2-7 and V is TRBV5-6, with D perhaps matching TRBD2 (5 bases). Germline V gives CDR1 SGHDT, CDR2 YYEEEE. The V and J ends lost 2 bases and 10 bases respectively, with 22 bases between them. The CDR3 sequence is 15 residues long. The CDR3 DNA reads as TGTGCCAGCAGCTTCCCCGGTAGCGACGTACCCCCCCAGTACGTC. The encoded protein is CASSFPGSDVPPQYV.

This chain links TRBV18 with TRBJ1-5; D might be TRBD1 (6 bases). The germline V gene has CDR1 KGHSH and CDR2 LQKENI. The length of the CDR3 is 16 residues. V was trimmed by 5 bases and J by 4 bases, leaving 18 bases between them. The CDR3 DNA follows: TGTGCCAGCTCAGCCAGGGGAGTAGTGGTTAATCAGCCCCAGCATTTT. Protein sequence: CASSARGVVVNQPQHF. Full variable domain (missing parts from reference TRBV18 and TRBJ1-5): NAGVMQNPRHLVRRRGQEARLRCSPMKGHSHVYWYRQLPEEGLKFMVYLQKENIIDESGMPKERFSAEFPKEGPSILRIQQVVRGDSAAYFCASSARGVVVNQPQHFGDGTRLSIL.

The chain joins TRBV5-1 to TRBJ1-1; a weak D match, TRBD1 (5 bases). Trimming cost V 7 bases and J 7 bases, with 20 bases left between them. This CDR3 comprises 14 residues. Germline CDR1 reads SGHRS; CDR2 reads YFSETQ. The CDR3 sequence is CASCPGVSRGEAFF. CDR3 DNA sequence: TGCGCCAGCTGCCCGGGGGTCTCTCGGGGTGAAGCTTTCTTT.

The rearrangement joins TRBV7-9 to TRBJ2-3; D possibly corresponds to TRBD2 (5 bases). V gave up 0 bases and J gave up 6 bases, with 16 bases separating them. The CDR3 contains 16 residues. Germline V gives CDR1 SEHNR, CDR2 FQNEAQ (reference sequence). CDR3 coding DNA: TGTGCCAGCAGCTTAGCGCACACACACGGCGGGGATACGCAGTATTTT. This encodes CASSLAHTHGGDTQYF.

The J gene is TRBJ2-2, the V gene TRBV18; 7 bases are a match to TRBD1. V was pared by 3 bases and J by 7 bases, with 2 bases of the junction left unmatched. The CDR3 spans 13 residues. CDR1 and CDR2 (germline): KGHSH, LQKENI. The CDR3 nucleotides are TGTGCCAGCTCACCGACAGGGATCGGGGAGCTGTTTTTT. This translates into CASSPTGIGELFF. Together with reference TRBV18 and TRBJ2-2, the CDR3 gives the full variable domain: NAGVMQNPRHLVRRRGQEARLRCSPMKGHSHVYWYRQLPEEGLKFMVYLQKENIIDESGMPKERFSAEFPKEGPSILRIQQVVRGDSAAYFCASSPTGIGELFFGEGSRLTVL.